This T cell receptor (beta chain) was retrieved from a study of CD49a tissue-resident CD8 T cells in human skin (TCRdb year 2017). Background on the whole study: The study looked at subsets of tissue-resident memory CD8+ T cells in human skin, with the subsets defined by expression of CD49a, CD69 and CD103.

This clone was observed a handful of times. The target of this receptor is not known. No much larger clonotype is one base removed from it; base qualities were not supplied. For four to six healthy donors, CD8+ T cells were sorted from blood, dermis and epidermis, and the TCR beta CDR3 regions of these cells were analysed. Both blood and skin samples were provided by each TCR-sequenced donor, and all TCR-sequenced donors were healthy individuals. Before TCR beta sequencing, CD8+ T cell populations were isolated by sorting. V and J lose 0 bases and 14 bases, and a span of 10 bases separates them. Via the germline V gene, CDR1 is MGHRA and CDR2 YSYEKL. There are 12 amino acids in the CDR3, from cysteine to phenylalanine inclusive. The read is trimmed to its CDR3 DNA, 36 bases read in frame from base 1. Library prep was done by the immunoSEQ multiplex PCR assay. The paper's processing steps were these. Frequencies of TCR V beta family usage were compared among the sorted CD8+ T cell populations from blood, dermis and epidermis. TCRdb took this table from immuneACCESS and kept in-frame rearrangements with V and J called. Such tables lack part of the clones; where checked against another copy, unresolved V genes explain under half of the gap, and the rest is unexplained. V, J and clone size reflect that table, while D and trimming were determined from the DNA. In this sample the table shows around 1,500 clones, about two thirds of which occur a single time. Of the sample, 30% to 45% is held by the ten largest clones.

The chain was built from TRBV4-1 and TRBJ1-4; the D gene lacks a confident call. This clonotype was obtained from a human donor in good health. Sequenced input: CLA- CD8+ effector memory T cells sorted from blood. The CDR3 reads as follows: CASSQESGPLFF. The DNA sequence follows: TGCGCCAGCAGCCAAGAAAGCGGTCCCCTGTTTTTT.